These 15 T cell receptor beta chains were sequenced from one sample in a study of T cell responses to AZD1222 COVID-19 vaccine. Assay used: immunoSEQ multiplex PCR; TCRdb lists only in-frame clones, some missing. The sample records some 130,000 clones, approximately 84% being singletons. This specimen was peripheral blood, taken on day 0 of AZD1222 vaccination. The receptors were sampled from an adult in good health.

The J gene is TRBJ2-7, the V gene TRBV5-1, with no clear D. The germline V gene has CDR1 SGHRS and CDR2 YFSETQ. The CDR3 consists of 15 residues. V shed 0 bases and J shed 0 bases, with 10 bases lying between them. The CDR3 DNA reads as TGCGCCAGCAGCTTGGTGGGAACGGTCTCCTACGAGCAGTACTTC. This codes for CASSLVGTVSYEQYF.

In this sample, this clone turned up once. The genes are TRBV10-3 and TRBJ2-2; D is undetermined. V gave up 8 bases and J gave up 2 bases, with 12 bases separating them. Germline V gives CDR1 ENHRY, CDR2 SYGVKD. This CDR3 spans 14 amino acids. The CDR3 here is CAIGLARNTGELFF. CDR3 bases: TGTGCCATCGGGTTGGCAAGAAACACCGGGGAGCTGTTTTTT.

This CDR3 reads CASSLREGQGDGYTF. The CDR3, as DNA: TGTGCCAGCAGCTTACGGGAGGGACAGGGGGATGGCTACACCTTC. The chain combines TRBV7-2 with TRBJ1-2, with 11 bases aligning to TRBD1. Trimming took 2 bases from V and 6 from J; bases not matched to a gene: 5. CDR1 is SGHTA and CDR2 is FQGNSA in the germline V gene. The CDR3 totals 15 residues.

The chain recombines TRBV24-1 with TRBJ1-2; D unclear. CDR3 length: 12 residues. Germline loops: CDR1 KGHDR, CDR2 SFDVKD. V was trimmed by 6 bases and J by 3 bases, leaving 7 bases between them. CDR3 sequence reads: CATSRGDYGYTF. The DNA for the CDR3 is TGTGCCACCAGTCGGGGTGACTATGGCTACACCTTC.

The chain carries TRBV30 and TRBJ2-1; D is tentatively TRBD1 or TRBD2 (6 bases each). The CDR3 extends over 17 amino acids. V was trimmed by 2 bases and J by 4 bases, leaving 21 bases between them. Germline loops: CDR1 GTSNPN, CDR2 SVGIG (reference sequence). CDR3 residues: CAWSPNPGEASYNEQFF. The CDR3 DNA follows: TGTGCCTGGAGTCCAAACCCAGGGGAGGCGAGTTACAATGAGCAGTTCTTC.

CDR3 nucleotides: TGTGCCAGCAGTCCCCGGGCCCCTGACGTCTATGGCTACACCTTC. Protein: CASSPRAPDVYGYTF. The chain is built from TRBV28 and TRBJ1-2; the D is unclear. Between the trimmed V and J ends, which lost 5 bases and 4 bases, there was a span of 17 bases. The germline gives CDR1 MDHEN, CDR2 SYDVKM. This CDR3 spans 15 amino acids.

V gene TRBV30 combines with J gene TRBJ1-1; D is uncertain. Per germline, CDR1 GTSNPN and CDR2 SVGIG (reference sequence). V lost 2 bases to trimming and J lost 9 bases, with 13 bases between them. The CDR3 spans 12 residues. CDR3 sequence (DNA): TGTGCCTGGAGTCTCCGAGGCCCAAAAGCTTTCTTT. This translates into CAWSLRGPKAFF.

The chain joins TRBV6-6 to TRBJ1-6; D is undetermined. The ends were cut back, 10 bases at V and 3 bases at J, with 10 bases in the middle. Germline V gives CDR1 MNHNY, CDR2 SVGAGI (reference sequence). CDR3 length equals 13 residues. CDR3 loop: CATVSNYNSPLHF. DNA of the CDR3: TGTGCCACCGTGTCAAACTATAATTCACCCCTCCACTTT.

This chain connects TRBV4-3 to TRBJ2-6; TRBD1 or TRBD2 may be the D gene (5 bases each). Trimming stripped 2 bases from V and 0 bases from J, with 20 bases between. CDR1 is LGHNA, CDR2 YSLEER, per germline. The CDR3 runs to 20 residues. CDR3 protein: CASSQNPVVGESSGANVLTF. The CDR3 DNA reads TGCGCCAGCAGCCAAAATCCCGTGGTAGGGGAGAGCTCTGGGGCCAACGTCCTGACTTTC.

CDR3 sequence reads: CASTHLTGNSPLHF. The CDR3 DNA reads TGTGCCAGCACCCACCTGACGGGAAATTCACCCCTCCACTTT. The chain links TRBV11-2 to TRBJ1-6; D gene ambiguous. The V gene lost 7 bases and the J gene lost 7 bases, with 14 bases spanning the gap. CDR1 SGHAT and CDR2 FQNNGV come from the germline V gene. The length of the CDR3 is 14 residues.

The genes are TRBV3-1 (or the pseudogene TRBV3-2) and TRBJ1-5, with a weak D call TRBD1 (5 bases). This CDR3 has 13 residues. Deletions cut 10 bases from V and 0 bases from J, with 10 bases between. The germline CDR1 and CDR2 sequences are LGHDT and YNNKEL (reference sequence). CDR3 bases: TGTGCCACCTCGGGGGATAGCAATCAGCCCCAGCATTTT. Translated, it gives CATSGDSNQPQHF.

V gene TRBV7-2 combines with J gene TRBJ1-5, with D unresolved. Trimming cost V 1 base and J 3 bases, with 10 bases left between them. From germline, CDR1 is SGHTA and CDR2 FQGNSA. This CDR3 is built from 15 residues. The DNA for the CDR3 is TGTGCCAGCAGCTTAGAAGGGATCTACAATCAGCCCCAGCATTTT. The encoded protein is CASSLEGIYNQPQHF.

The V gene is TRBV11-3, the J gene TRBJ2-5; 10 nucleotides agree with TRBD1. V dropped 5 bases and J dropped 5; count of bases not matched to a gene: 8. This CDR3 comprises 15 residues. Germline loops: CDR1 SGHNT, CDR2 YENEEA. The DNA for the CDR3 is TGTGCCAGCAGCCGCGGGGACAGGGGTTTGGAGACCCAGTACTTC. Protein product: CASSRGDRGLETQYF.

This chain uses TRBV19 with TRBJ2-7; tentatively, D is TRBD1 or TRBD2 (6 bases each). CDR1 LNHDA and CDR2 SQIVND come from the germline V gene (reference sequence). Trimming pared 1 base from V and 10 bases from J, leaving 20 bases between. The CDR3 is 15 amino acids. CDR3 DNA sequence: TGTGCCAGTAGTATAGTTGGGGGCGGGACGGCCAACCAGTACTTC. Protein: CASSIVGGGTANQYF.

The rearrangement joins TRBV5-1 to TRBJ2-7; 8 positions match TRBD2. CDR3 length: 15 residues. The germline gives CDR1 SGHRS, CDR2 YFSETQ. Trimming at V came to 0 bases and at J to 3 bases, leaving 5 bases not matched to a gene. The CDR3 nucleotides are TGCGCCAGCAGCTTGGGTTCCAGCGGGGGCTACGAGCAGTACTTC. Residues: CASSLGSSGGYEQYF.